The 8 T cell receptor beta chains below all came from one sample that was sequenced in a study of OX40 agonist ivuxolimab in advanced cancers. Clones were sequenced by immunoSEQ multiplex PCR, and TCRdb holds only the in-frame ones, with some missing. The sample contains some 38,000 clones, 80% to 90% of which appear only once. The specimen was CD4+ or CD8+ T cells sorted from blood, collected in a trial of the OX40 agonist ivuxolimab. The receptors were gathered from an adult with an advanced solid tumor such as melanoma, head and neck, liver or kidney cancer.

The chain uses TRBV5-1 and TRBJ1-2; TRBD1 matches 12 bases. V lost 4 bases and J lost 3; bases outside the gene matches: 4. From germline, CDR1 is SGHRS and CDR2 YFSETQ. The CDR3 totals 15 residues. The CDR3 protein is CASSRDRGLDYGYTF. The CDR3 DNA is TGCGCCAGCAGCAGGGACAGGGGGCTAGACTATGGCTACACCTTC.

The chain carries TRBV7-9 and TRBJ1-2, with unresolved D. V was trimmed by 2 bases and J by 1 base, leaving 8 bases between them. CDR1 SEHNR and CDR2 FQNEAQ come from the germline V gene (reference sequence). This CDR3 comprises 14 residues. CDR3 in amino acids: CASSLIPFNYGYTF. DNA for the CDR3: TGTGCCAGCAGCTTAATCCCGTTTAACTATGGCTACACCTTC. Supplemented by reference TRBV7-9 and TRBJ1-2, the full variable domain reads DTGVSQNPRHKITKRGQNVTFRCDPISEHNRLYWYRQTLGQGPEFLTYFQNEAQLEKSRLLSDRFSAERPKGSFSTLEIQRTEQGDSAMYLCASSLIPFNYGYTFGSGTRLTVV.

This sequence joins TRBV5-1 and TRBJ2-7; the match to TRBD1 covers 7 bases. CDR3 length equals 13 residues. Looked up from germline, CDR1 is SGHRS and CDR2 is YFSETQ. Trimming removed 2 bases from V and 2 bases from J; junction bases left unmatched: 1. CDR3 sequence: CASSFQGAYEQYF. The CDR3 coding sequence is TGCGCCAGCAGCTTTCAGGGGGCCTACGAGCAGTACTTC.

The chain carries TRBV9 and TRBJ2-7, with 11 bases that match TRBD2. CDR1 SGDLS and CDR2 YYNGEE come from the germline V gene. The V gene end was trimmed by 3 bases and the J gene end by 4 bases; junction bases not matched to a gene: 3. This CDR3 has 14 amino acids. CDR3 sequence (DNA): TGTGCCAGCAGCGAATCTAGCGGGGGGTACGAGCAGTACTTC. Its protein is CASSESSGGYEQYF.

The chain carries TRBV18 and TRBJ1-2; weak D call: TRBD1 (6 bases). The CDR3 contains 14 residues. V was trimmed by 6 bases and J by 3 bases, leaving 14 bases between them. Germline V gene data show CDR1 as KGHSH and CDR2 as LQKENI. The CDR3 DNA is TGTGCCAGCTCCCACGACAGGTTTGACTATGGCTACACCTTC. Its translation is CASSHDRFDYGYTF.

The V gene is TRBV25-1, the J gene TRBJ1-5, with TRBD1 as a possible D gene (5 bases). V was trimmed by 4 bases and J by 11 bases, leaving 15 bases between them. Germline lookup yields CDR1 MGHDK and CDR2 SYGVNS. This CDR3 has 13 amino acids. The CDR3 here is CASSGTGRSTQHF. CDR3 nucleotides: TGTGCCAGCAGTGGTACGGGGCGATCGACCCAGCATTTT.

This clone has a single count. The CDR3 DNA follows: TGTGCCAGCAGCAGGGGGGCGCCCGGGGCCAACGTCCTGACTTTC. It encodes CASSRGAPGANVLTF. The chain employs TRBV7-6 and TRBJ2-6; D might be TRBD1 or TRBD2, each matching 6 bases. This CDR3 is built from 15 residues. V lost 5 bases and J lost 4, with 12 bases in between. In germline, CDR1 is SGHVS, CDR2 FNYEAQ.

This clone was detected only once. The rearrangement links TRBV4-1 to TRBJ2-2, with D uncertain. Trimming pared 2 bases from V and 6 bases from J, leaving 13 bases between. CDR1 and CDR2 (germline): MGHRA, YSYEKL. CDR3 length: 15 amino acids. The CDR3 sequence is CASSQTLSPPGELFF. The CDR3 DNA sequence: TGCGCCAGCAGCCAAACCTTGAGCCCTCCCGGGGAGCTGTTTTTT.